The 18 T cell receptor beta chains presented below share a single source sample, sequenced in a study of blood T cells in healthy people across ages (dated by TCRdb to 2014 to 2015). The library was made by 5' RACE. For sequencing, an Illumina HiSeq 2500 was employed. A second PCR of about 6 to 11 cycles was run with a J-beta primer mix and a sample-barcoded 5' primer. In TCRdb, the public reads were trimmed at Q25 with fastp and aligned with MiXCR, with productive beta chains retained. For every CDR3 protein sequence, its rows merge into one entry that carries the most common genes and DNA. The table for this sample lists 380,000 or so distinct CDR3 sequences; roughly half of them were counted only once. The top ten clones comprise 45% to 55% of the sample. Sequencing was performed on blood. These receptors all stem from a man aged 60-69 years in good health.

The rearrangement links TRBV28 to TRBJ2-3; 14 bases align to TRBD2. The V segment lost 1 base and the J segment 6 bases; nucleotides outside the gene matches: 9. CDR1 and CDR2 from the germline V gene are MDHEN and SYDVKM. The CDR3 is 18 residues long. In DNA form, the CDR3 reads TGTGCCAGCAGTTTATCAGGACTAGCGGGAGGAACGATGGATACGCAGTATTTT. Its translation is CASSLSGLAGGTMDTQYF.

The V call is TRBV5-1, the J call TRBJ2-1; D ambiguous. The germline V and J ends were trimmed by 5 bases and 7 bases, with 34 bases remaining between them. Germline V gene sequence: CDR1 SGHRS, CDR2 YFSETQ. This CDR3 is 20 amino acids long. CDR3 DNA: TGCGCCAGCAGGCTCCCGCCTGAACCCCCGCCGCCGGTCCGGGTGAATGAGCAGTTCTTC. Amino acids: CASRLPPEPPPPVRVNEQFF.

The chain combines TRBV7-9 with TRBJ1-5; 11 nucleotides agree with TRBD1. The CDR3 runs 15 residues. Trimming cost V 5 bases and J 4 bases; bases outside gene matches: 4. Germline CDR1 and CDR2: SEHNR and FQNEAQ (reference sequence). CDR3 in DNA: TGTGCCAGCAGCACCGGGACAGGGGGAAATCAGCCCCAGCATTTT. Translating it yields CASSTGTGGNQPQHF.

This clonotype was seen more than once but under ten times. The rearrangement uses TRBV20-1 and TRBJ2-1; D may be TRBD1 (6 bases). The germline gives CDR1 DFQATT, CDR2 SNEGSKA (reference sequence). The ends were cut back, 0 bases at V and 0 bases at J, with 15 bases in the middle. The CDR3 contains 17 residues. The CDR3 loop reads CSARDRRGKSSYNEQFF. The CDR3 region has the DNA TGCAGTGCTAGAGATCGCAGGGGAAAATCCTCCTACAATGAGCAGTTCTTC.

CDR3 loop: CASSEMAGYTGELFF. DNA of the CDR3: TGTGCCAGCAGTGAAATGGCCGGATACACCGGGGAGCTGTTTTTT. The chain couples TRBV25-1 to TRBJ2-2, with no clear D. This CDR3 spans 15 amino acids. Germline values: CDR1 MGHDK, CDR2 SYGVNS. The V and J ends lost 2 bases and 3 bases respectively, with 10 bases between them.

The CDR3 DNA sequence: TGTGCCAGCAGCTTAGAATCGACAGCTGGGCAGCCCCAGCATTTT. It codes for CASSLESTAGQPQHF. The rearrangement joins TRBV7-2 to TRBJ1-5, with a weak D call TRBD1 (5 bases). The germline V and J ends were trimmed by 1 base and 7 bases, with 14 bases remaining between them. CDR1 and CDR2 from the germline V gene are SGHTA and FQGNSA. The CDR3 has 15 amino acids.

The J gene is TRBJ2-7, the V gene TRBV19; either TRBD1 or TRBD2 may fit D (6 bases each). The CDR3 spans 14 residues. Germline V gene lookup returns CDR1 LNHDA and CDR2 SQIVND (reference sequence). The ends were cut back, 7 bases at V and 6 bases at J, with 19 bases in the middle. CDR3 nucleotides: TGTGCCAGTAACGCAGGAGGGGGACCGGGCGAGCAGTACTTC. Its protein product is CASNAGGGPGEQYF.

This sequence joins TRBV6-6 and TRBJ1-4; no definite D call. CDR1 and CDR2 (germline): MNHNY, SVGAGI (reference sequence). V dropped 2 bases and J dropped 8 bases, with 12 bases sitting between them. The CDR3 has 14 residues. The CDR3 region is CASSYVEAIEKLFF. DNA of the CDR3: TGTGCCAGCAGTTACGTGGAGGCAATAGAAAAACTGTTTTTT.

This clonotype was observed a few times. This chain uses TRBV7-2 with TRBJ2-1; tentative D call: TRBD2 (7 bases). Per the germline V gene, CDR1 is SGHTA and CDR2 is FQGNSA. V lost 1 base, J lost 1 base, and 14 bases lay in between. The CDR3 contains 17 residues. CDR3 sequence: CASSLGGGFSSYNEQFF. DNA for the CDR3: TGTGCCAGCAGCTTAGGGGGGGGCTTTAGTTCCTACAATGAGCAGTTCTTC.

This sequence joins TRBV5-1 and TRBJ2-1; D may be TRBD1 or TRBD2 (5 bases each). The CDR3 is made up of 14 amino acids. CDR1 SGHRS and CDR2 YFSETQ come from the germline V gene. Trimming pared 7 bases from V and 6 bases from J, leaving 17 bases between. The CDR3 reads CASRRDPRANEQFF. The CDR3 bases are TGCGCCAGCCGCCGGGACCCGAGGGCCAATGAGCAGTTCTTC.

This rearrangement joins TRBV24-1 to TRBJ2-1; 8 bases align to TRBD1. Per the germline V gene, CDR1 is KGHDR and CDR2 is SFDVKD. The CDR3 spans 15 residues. The V gene end was trimmed by 4 bases and the J gene end by 9 bases; junction bases not matched to a gene: 10. CDR3 nucleotides: TGTGCCACCAGTGAACCGGGACAGGCGATTAGTGAGCAGTTCTTC. Amino acids: CATSEPGQAISEQFF.

This clonotype occurred a few times. This chain connects TRBV28 to TRBJ2-4, with D hard to call. V gave up 4 bases and J gave up 9 bases, with 13 bases separating them. The CDR3 has 13 amino acids. The germline gives CDR1 MDHEN, CDR2 SYDVKM. CDR3 residues: CASSSQLSSIQYF. Here the CDR3 DNA reads TGTGCCAGCAGTTCCCAGCTCTCGAGCATTCAGTACTTC.

The chain links TRBV11-3 to TRBJ1-1, with TRBD1 as a possible D gene (6 bases). Trimming pared 5 bases from V and 4 bases from J, leaving 14 bases between. Germline V gene data show CDR1 as SGHNT and CDR2 as YENEEA. The CDR3 has 14 amino acids. Here the CDR3 reads CASSRGGWATEAFF. The CDR3 DNA reads as TGTGCCAGCAGCCGAGGGGGGTGGGCCACTGAAGCTTTCTTT.

Comments on this clonotype: A much larger clone lies a single base off, so this may be a read error. The chain employs TRBV12-1 and TRBJ2-1. TRBV12-1 is termed a pseudogene. CDR3 length equals 13 residues. The CDR3 DNA sequence: TGTGCCAGCAGATACCCACATTACAATGAGCAGTTCTTC. This gives the protein CASRYPHYNEQFF.

Turning to this clonotype: Being one base from a much bigger clone, this may be a read error. The V call is TRBV7-2, the J call TRBJ1-2, with 9 bases lining up with TRBD1. The germline V gene has CDR1 SGHTA and CDR2 FQGNSA. The length of the CDR3 is 14 residues. The J segment lost 8 bases and the V segment lost 6 bases, leaving 10 bases of the junction unmatched. The CDR3 sequence is CASSRQQGAGGYTF. The DNA for the CDR3 is TGTGCCAGCAGTCGACAACAGGGGGCGGGGGGCTACACCTTC.

This sequence joins TRBV29-1 and TRBJ2-4; D gene unclear. The CDR3 runs to 14 residues. In germline, CDR1 is SQVTM, CDR2 ANQGSEA. Trimming left V 3 bases short and J 0 bases short, with 9 bases between. The CDR3 DNA follows: TGCAGCGTTGAGCATCAACTAGCCAAAAACATTCAGTACTTC. The encoded protein is CSVEHQLAKNIQYF.

The chain combines TRBV7-2 with TRBJ2-3; TRBD2 agrees at 10 bases. CDR3 size: 18 residues. Losses at the gene ends were 5 bases for V and 1 base for J; bases not matched to a gene: 12. Per germline, CDR1 SGHTA and CDR2 FQGNSA. The CDR3 coding sequence is TGTGCCAGCAGCCCTAGGGGGGCTAGCGGGAGCCGCACAGATACGCAGTATTTT. Amino acids: CASSPRGASGSRTDTQYF.

This clonotype was seen a few times. The J gene is TRBJ2-1, the V gene TRBV4-2, with D possibly being TRBD1 (5 bases). CDR3 length: 13 residues. The germline gives CDR1 LGHNA, CDR2 YNFKEQ. V was clipped by 1 base and J by 8 bases, with 9 bases between them. In nucleotides, the CDR3 is TGTGCCAGCAGCCAAGGGACACAGGATGAGCAGTTCTTC. This sequence encodes CASSQGTQDEQFF.